The 25 T cell receptor beta chains given below trace back to one sample, sequenced in a study of T cell changes during pregnancy in multiple sclerosis. This table comes from immunoSEQ multiplex PCR, and its TCRdb copy is limited to in-frame clones, with some not included. The sample lists 60,000 to 75,000 clones, roughly 90% seen once, with 0.85% to 0.9% in the top ten. The sample here was peripheral blood, taken before pregnancy. These receptors were collected from a female donor with multiple sclerosis, enrolled in a pregnancy study.

The chain is built from TRBV5-8 and TRBJ2-1; 9 nucleotides match TRBD2. Germline CDR1 reads SGHTS; CDR2 reads YDEGEE. V was pared by 2 bases and J by 3 bases, with 15 bases of the junction left unmatched. This CDR3 region has 19 residues. The CDR3 reads CASSLSASGERPYYNEQFF. CDR3 in DNA: TGTGCCAGCAGCTTATCGGCTAGCGGGGAACGACCCTACTACAATGAGCAGTTCTTC.

The rearrangement links TRBV2 to TRBJ2-5; 10 nucleotides agree with TRBD2. The CDR3 runs to 15 residues. Trimming took 6 bases from V and 4 from J; bases not matched to a gene: 8. The germline CDR1 and CDR2 sequences are SNHLY and FYNNEI. The CDR3 DNA is TGTGCCAGCAGGTGGAGCGGGGGGGGGTCAGAGACCCAGTACTTC. Protein sequence: CASRWSGGGSETQYF. Based on the CDR3 plus reference TRBV2 and TRBJ2-5, the full variable domain is EPEVTQTPSHQVTQMGQEVILRCVPISNHLYFYWYRQILGQKVEFLVSFYNNEISEKSEIFDDQFSVERPDGSNFTLKIRSTKLEDSAMYFCASRWSGGGSETQYFGPGTRLLVL.

J is TRBJ1-2 and V is TRBV6-5; 7 bases align to TRBD1. Germline loops: CDR1 MNHEY, CDR2 SVGAGI. J was trimmed by 1 base and V by 8 bases; bases with no gene match: 10. The CDR3 is 15 amino acids. The CDR3 loop is CASRPPTGINYGYTF. The CDR3 nucleotides are TGTGCCAGCCGACCCCCGACAGGGATTAACTATGGCTACACCTTC.

This rearrangement joins TRBV6-1 to TRBJ1-5; 8 bases fit TRBD1. The CDR3 runs to 15 residues. Germline lookup yields CDR1 MNHNS and CDR2 SASEGT. The V gene end was trimmed by 6 bases and the J gene end by 4 bases; junction bases not matched to a gene: 8. CDR3 in amino acids: CASRDREGENQPQHF. CDR3 coding DNA: TGTGCCAGCAGGGACAGGGAAGGGGAAAATCAGCCCCAGCATTTT.

The genes are TRBV18 and TRBJ2-7, with D maybe TRBD1 (6 bases). V shed 5 bases and J shed 6 bases, with 17 bases lying between them. The CDR3 contains 14 residues. Germline lookup yields CDR1 KGHSH and CDR2 LQKENI. Here the CDR3 reads CASSYRDPGVEQYF. The CDR3 DNA sequence: TGTGCCAGCTCATACCGGGATCCAGGGGTCGAGCAGTACTTC.

This clone was counted once. This chain uses TRBV9 with TRBJ1-6; the D is unclear. The CDR3 runs to 16 residues. The germline V gene encodes CDR1 SGDLS and CDR2 YYNGEE. Trimming pared 3 bases from V and 7 bases from J, leaving 17 bases between. The chain's CDR3 is CASSASPRAGNSPLHF. As DNA, the CDR3 is TGTGCCAGCAGCGCGTCCCCCCGGGCGGGCAATTCACCCCTCCACTTT.

The chain links TRBV19 to TRBJ1-3; no clear D gene. V was pared by 3 bases and J by 3 bases, with 12 bases between. CDR1 is LNHDA and CDR2 is SQIVND in the germline V gene (reference sequence). The CDR3 is made up of 15 amino acids. In nucleotides, the CDR3 is TGTGCCAGTAGTATCTCCGGTTCCGGTGGAAACACCATATATTTT. This encodes CASSISGSGGNTIYF. Full variable domain (remainder filled in from reference TRBV19 and TRBJ1-3): DGGITQSPKYLFRKEGQNVTLSCEQNLNHDAMYWYRQDPGQGLRLIYYSQIVNDFQKGDIAEGYSVSREKKESFPLTVTSAQKNPTAFYLCASSISGSGGNTIYFGEGSWLTVV.

The chain combines TRBV5-1 with TRBJ1-5, with 7 bases fitting TRBD1. This CDR3 spans 16 amino acids. Germline loops: CDR1 SGHRS, CDR2 YFSETQ. The V and J ends lost 0 bases and 3 bases, in that order; junction bases with no gene match: 6. CDR3 loop: CASSLGGQPYNQPQHF. CDR3 DNA: TGCGCCAGCAGCTTGGGGGGACAGCCATACAATCAGCCCCAGCATTTT.

This CDR3 is CASTKPGGASTDTQYF. In nucleotides, the CDR3 is TGTGCCAGCACCAAACCCGGGGGTGCTAGTACAGATACGCAGTATTTT. This rearrangement joins TRBV6-6 to TRBJ2-3, with D perhaps matching TRBD2 (6 bases). With 7 bases removed from V and 3 bases from J, the gap between germline ends came to 20 bases. CDR3 size: 16 residues. Germline V gives CDR1 MNHNY, CDR2 SVGAGI (reference sequence).

This clone was picked up a small number of times. The chain combines TRBV18 with TRBJ1-6, with a weak D call TRBD1 (5 bases). Per germline, CDR1 KGHSH and CDR2 LQKENI. Trimming cost V 6 bases and J 5 bases, with 11 bases left between them. CDR3 length equals 14 residues. The CDR3 DNA sequence: TGTGCCAGCTCCCAGGGCCCCAATAATTCACCCCTCCACTTT. This sequence encodes CASSQGPNNSPLHF.

J is TRBJ2-6 and V is TRBV2; D not resolved. The germline V gene has CDR1 SNHLY and CDR2 FYNNEI. The germline V and J ends were trimmed by 6 bases and 2 bases, with 5 bases remaining between them. The CDR3 has 13 amino acids. CDR3 protein: CASRQAGANVLTF. In DNA, the CDR3 is TGTGCCAGCAGGCAGGCTGGGGCCAACGTCCTGACTTTC.

The J gene is TRBJ2-5, the V gene TRBV29-1; no definite D call. Germline CDR1 reads SQVTM; CDR2 reads ANQGSEA. The CDR3 is 12 residues long. Trimming removed 4 bases from V and 4 bases from J, with 10 bases in between. The CDR3 bases are TGCAGCGTTGTGTCTGGCGGAGAGACCCAGTACTTC. This sequence encodes CSVVSGGETQYF.

The V call is TRBV19, the J call TRBJ1-2, with D perhaps TRBD1 (5 bases). The germline CDR1 and CDR2 sequences are LNHDA and SQIVND (reference sequence). V was clipped by 0 bases and J by 2 bases, with 13 bases between them. The CDR3 loop spans 16 amino acids. The CDR3 spells CASSIERGQLNYGYTF. The CDR3 bases are TGTGCCAGTAGTATAGAACGTGGACAACTGAACTATGGCTACACCTTC.

This sequence joins TRBV11-2 and TRBJ1-1, with D possibly being TRBD1 (6 bases). Germline CDR1 reads SGHAT; CDR2 reads FQNNGV. V lost 4 bases, J lost 11 bases, and 17 bases lay in between. There are 13 residues in the CDR3. CDR3 region: CASSYQNRVKAFF. The CDR3, as DNA: TGTGCCAGCAGCTACCAGAACAGGGTGAAGGCTTTCTTT.

This clone was seen a single time. The chain couples TRBV5-1 to TRBJ2-3; 11 nucleotides align to TRBD1. The germline V gene has CDR1 SGHRS and CDR2 YFSETQ. The CDR3 runs 15 residues. V trimming: 0 bases; J trimming: 4 bases; junction bases outside the gene matches: 1. CDR3: CASSLADRGPDTQYF. The CDR3 DNA sequence: TGCGCCAGCAGCTTGGCGGACAGGGGGCCAGATACGCAGTATTTT.

The chain joins TRBV5-4 to TRBJ2-7; a possible D gene is TRBD1 (5 bases). This CDR3 is built from 12 residues. Trimming took off 4 bases at V and 3 bases at J, with 8 bases between the two ends. CDR1 is SGHNT, CDR2 YYREEE, per germline (reference sequence). CDR3 region: CASSVDSYEQYF. DNA of the CDR3: TGTGCCAGCAGCGTCGACAGCTACGAGCAGTACTTC.

The V gene is TRBV7-9, the J gene TRBJ1-2; no clear D gene. Germline V CDR1 and CDR2: SEHNR, FQNEAQ (reference sequence). Trimming pared 5 bases from V and 3 bases from J, leaving 16 bases between. The CDR3 has 15 residues. The DNA for the CDR3 is TGTGCCAGCAGCATCCGGTTCGGGGTTTACTATGGCTACACCTTC. This sequence encodes CASSIRFGVYYGYTF.

The rearrangement links TRBV4-1 to TRBJ1-1, with D possibly matching TRBD1 (6 bases). CDR3 length equals 15 residues. CDR1 and CDR2 (germline): MGHRA, YSYEKL. Trimming shortened V by 5 bases and J by 2 bases, and 15 bases separated the two germline ends. The CDR3 coding sequence is TGCGCCAGCAGCTACTTCGGGACACCCAACACTGAAGCTTTCTTT. Residues: CASSYFGTPNTEAFF.

The CDR3 spells CASSVAGGGAESYNEQFF. The CDR3 DNA reads TGTGCCAGCAGCGTAGCTGGGGGGGGCGCAGAGTCCTACAATGAGCAGTTCTTC. The V gene is TRBV9, the J gene TRBJ2-1; tentatively, D is TRBD2 (7 bases). Looked up from germline, CDR1 is SGDLS and CDR2 is YYNGEE. Deletions cut 0 bases from V and 1 base from J, with 17 bases between. This CDR3 comprises 18 residues.

The chain uses TRBV11-3 and TRBJ2-1, with TRBD1 matching 9 bases. The CDR3 is 15 amino acids. Germline V gene data show CDR1 as SGHNT and CDR2 as YENEEA. Losses at the gene ends were 4 bases for V and 5 bases for J; bases not matched to a gene: 6. This chain's CDR3 is CASSSRDRVHNEQFF. CDR3 DNA: TGTGCCAGCAGCTCCCGGGACAGGGTCCACAATGAGCAGTTCTTC.

The rearrangement joins TRBV4-3 to TRBJ1-2, with 7 nucleotides matching TRBD1. From germline, CDR1 is LGHNA and CDR2 YSLEER. CDR3 length: 14 amino acids. V lost 6 bases and J lost 3; bases outside the gene matches: 7. The CDR3 nucleotides read TGCGCCAGCAGATACGGGACAGAATACTATGGCTACACCTTC. It specifies CASRYGTEYYGYTF.

This chain uses TRBV7-3 with TRBJ1-1, with 7 bases lining up with TRBD1. V shed 0 bases and J 5 bases; nucleotides not matched to a gene: 3. The CDR3 runs to 14 residues. Germline values: CDR1 SGHTA, CDR2 FQGTGA. In DNA form, the CDR3 reads TGTGCCAGCAGCTTAACAGGGGGCCAGACTGAAGCTTTCTTT. Translation: CASSLTGGQTEAFF.

This chain links TRBV6-5 with TRBJ2-1; 11 nucleotides align to TRBD1. The CDR3 loop spans 14 amino acids. The germline V gene encodes CDR1 MNHEY and CDR2 SVGAGI. The V gene end was trimmed by 7 bases and the J gene end by 8 bases; junction bases not matched to a gene: 7. CDR3 nucleotide sequence: TGTGCCAGCACCTTGGACAGGGGGCGGGATGAGCAGTTCTTC. Amino acids: CASTLDRGRDEQFF.

The table lists this clone with a few counts. The CDR3 DNA is TGCAGCGTTATGACAGGGACTCTGAACTACGAGCAGTACTTC. Protein sequence: CSVMTGTLNYEQYF. The chain has TRBV29-1 and TRBJ2-7, with D possibly being TRBD1 (7 bases). V gave up 5 bases and J gave up 3 bases, with 17 bases separating them. The germline CDR1 and CDR2 sequences are SQVTM and ANQGSEA. CDR3 length equals 14 residues.

The chain recombines TRBV4-3 with TRBJ2-1; D unresolved. Trimming took 3 bases from V and 7 from J, leaving 19 bases between them. The germline CDR1 and CDR2 sequences are LGHNA and YSLEER. The CDR3 loop spans 16 amino acids. The CDR3 bases are TGCGCCAGCAGCCAGTCGATGGAGACCCCGTCGAATGAGCAGTTCTTC. Its protein product is CASSQSMETPSNEQFF.